This T cell receptor beta chain is drawn from a study of blood T cell repertoires in COVID-19. About the research overall: COVID-19 samples, acute and convalescent, were from the United States, Italy and Spain.

Residents of about two dozen US areas, aged about 18 to 89 years, made up the participants. CDR3 length: 15 residues. V lost 5 bases, J lost 3 bases, and 16 bases lay in between. Germline CDR1 is SEHNR and CDR2 is FQNEAQ (reference sequence). The method was immunoSEQ multiplex PCR; TCRdb's version includes in-frame clones alone and lacks a portion of them. The data hold approximately 200,000 clones, with about 90% observed a single time. Sequencing input: PBMCs or T cells enriched from blood (not recorded which). The sequence came from a man aged 30-40 years who had recovered from COVID-19. V gene TRBV7-9 combines with J gene TRBJ1-2, with TRBD1 as a possible D gene (5 bases). CDR3 protein: CASSLTGDPYYGYTF. Here the CDR3 DNA reads TGTGCCAGCAGCCTAACAGGCGATCCTTACTATGGCTACACCTTC.